This entry lists 9 T cell receptor beta chains sequenced from one sample in a study of glioma-infiltrating T cells. Amplification of TCR alpha and beta CDR3 regions from RNA used iRepertoire nested multiplex PCR. TCRdb independently ran MiXCR on the multiplex PCR reads; one entry per CDR3 protein. Among about 89,000 distinct CDR3 sequences listed, about a quarter were seen once. Material for sequencing was glioma tissue, nonneoplastic brain tissue, or PBMCs (not recorded which). Source of these receptors: a human donor with low-grade glioma or glioblastoma, undergoing nonglioma brain surgery, or in good health (not recorded which).

A remark on this clonotype: Given a much more abundant clone one base away, this may be a read error. The chain is built from TRBV11-2 and TRBJ2-7; either TRBD1 or TRBD2 may fit D (5 bases each). Germline V gene lookup returns CDR1 SGHAT and CDR2 FQNNGV. This CDR3 contains 14 residues. V was shortened by 6 bases and J by 4 bases, with 16 bases between the two germline ends. In DNA, the CDR3 is TGTGCCAGCAGTGGAAGGGACCTCCTATACGAGCAGTACTTC. Translating gives CASSGRDLLYEQYF.

V gene TRBV10-3 combines with J gene TRBJ2-7, with D possibly being TRBD2 (5 bases). This CDR3 comprises 13 residues. Germline CDR1 and CDR2: ENHRY and SYGVKD. V lost 3 bases and J 4 bases, leaving 10 bases between the germline ends. Written as DNA, the CDR3 is TGTGCCATCAGTGACGGGATAGAGTACGAGCAGTACTTC. This codes for CAISDGIEYEQYF.

This clonotype was observed at least ten times. This chain links TRBV27 with TRBJ1-4; D possibly corresponds to TRBD1 (5 bases). There are 15 residues in the CDR3. Trimming shortened V by 8 bases and J by 4 bases, and 17 bases separated the two germline ends. CDR1 is MNHEY, CDR2 SMNVEV, per germline (reference sequence). CDR3 DNA sequence: TGTGCCAGCTCCAACCTGGGGGAACATAATGAAAAACTGTTTTTT. Residues: CASSNLGEHNEKLFF. The complete variable domain, with remaining parts taken from reference TRBV27 and TRBJ1-4, reads EAQVTQNPRYLITVTGKKLTVTCSQNMNHEYMSWYRQDPGLGLRQIYYSMNVEVTDKGDVPEGYKVSRKEKRNFPLILESPSPNQTSLYFCASSNLGEHNEKLFFGSGTQLSVL.

The chain carries TRBV12-3 or TRBV12-4 and TRBJ2-7, with a tentative D call TRBD2 (5 bases). V was cut by 6 bases and J by 3 bases, with 15 bases left in between. This CDR3 has 14 residues. CDR3 DNA sequence: TGTGCCAGCAGCCCCCCTTCTAGCTTCTACGAGCAGTACTTC. It translates to CASSPPSSFYEQYF.

This clonotype was counted at least ten times. The chain joins TRBV12-3 or TRBV12-4 to TRBJ2-3, with D perhaps given as TRBD1 or TRBD2 (5 bases each). The length of the CDR3 is 13 residues. V gave up 3 bases and J gave up 3 bases, with 7 bases separating them. This chain's CDR3 is CASSFWGTDTQYF. The CDR3 DNA is TGTGCCAGCAGTTTCTGGGGGACAGATACGCAGTATTTT.

This clonotype has only a few counts. The chain uses TRBV14 and TRBJ2-5; D is perhaps TRBD1 (6 bases). Germline V lookup: CDR1 SGHDN, CDR2 FVKESK. V was cut by 1 base and J by 2 bases, with 11 bases left in between. This CDR3 is 15 amino acids long. DNA of the CDR3: TGTGCCAGCAGCCAAGTGGACAGAGCTCAAGAGACCCAGTACTTC. Translation: CASSQVDRAQETQYF.

Comments on this clonotype: One base away lies a much larger clone, so this may be a sequencing read error. CDR3 sequence reads: CASRPRGQGAPDTQYF. In DNA form, the CDR3 reads TGTGCTAGTCGTCCGCGAGGACAGGGGGCCCCAGATACGCAGTATTTT. The rearrangement joins TRBV12-5 to TRBJ2-3; 11 nucleotides match TRBD1. V was pared by 8 bases and J by 4 bases, with 11 bases of the junction left unmatched. This CDR3 contains 16 residues. Germline V CDR1 and CDR2: LGHNT, FRNRAP.

Ten or more counts support this clonotype. The chain couples TRBV27 to TRBJ2-3; the D gene could be TRBD1 or TRBD2 (5 bases each). The V and J ends lost 7 bases and 0 bases respectively, with 11 bases between them. This CDR3 has 14 residues. The germline CDR1 and CDR2 sequences are MNHEY and SMNVEV (reference sequence). DNA of the CDR3: TGTGCCAGCAAGCATCGGGGCAGCACAGATACGCAGTATTTT. Its translation is CASKHRGSTDTQYF.

This clonotype was recorded many times. The rearrangement uses TRBV19 and TRBJ2-2; TRBD1 or TRBD2 may be the D gene (5 bases each). The length of the CDR3 is 12 residues. Germline CDR1 reads LNHDA; CDR2 reads SQIVND (reference sequence). The CDR3 sequence is CATGRNTGELFF. Written as DNA, the CDR3 is TGTGCAACGGGACGGAACACCGGGGAGCTGTTTTTT.